The present T cell receptor (beta chain) was sequenced within a study of neurological immune-mediated disorders. This clonotype was observed at least ten times. Its antigen is not known. Study results and caveats: Private repertoires in all groups were suggested by the absence of shared CDR3 amino acid sequences among expanded clones across subjects. HTLV-1-associated myelopathy led in TCR clonal expansion, while multiple sclerosis ranked lowest, below healthy controls.

The cDNA was synthesized by means of template-switch 5'RACE, which was carried out with 10-nucleotide random UMIs. The output of every sequencing run exceeded 190 million TCR-beta sequences, derived from 15-18 subjects. TCRdb itself ran the 5' RACE reads through MiXCR, one entry per CDR3 protein. The sample holds about 77,000 distinct CDR3 sequences; about 9.7% are singletons and the top ten take 1.5% to 2%. This CDR3 comprises 16 residues. The germline gives CDR1 DFQATT, CDR2 SNEGSKA (reference sequence). V shed 2 bases and J 0 bases; nucleotides not matched to a gene: 2. The sequence was obtained from a man aged 50 to 59 in good health. The specimen was PBMCs. The J gene is TRBJ2-1, the V gene TRBV20-1; TRBD2 matches 12 bases. The CDR3 loop is CSARRLAGASYNEQFF. Written as DNA, the CDR3 is TGCAGTGCTAGACGACTAGCGGGAGCCTCCTACAATGAGCAGTTCTTC.